The 32 T cell receptor beta chains reported below all come from one sample, sequenced in a study of regulatory T cells in long-lasting Graves disease. The time point was: newly diagnosed GD, antithyroid drugs for less than 3 months. Extracted RNA from PBMCs served as the source of the TCR library. According to the study, TCR beta libraries were built with iRepertoire HTBI primers and CDR3-region Arm-PCR. Each CDR3 protein is one row after TCRdb ran MiXCR on the multiplex PCR reads. The sample carries hundreds of thousands of distinct CDR3 sequences, around 16% recorded once. The sample was also linked to a second study, of T cells in Graves' hyperthyroidism and ophthalmopathy.

The source was peripheral blood mononuclear cells (PBMCs), collected at new diagnosis, from a patient treated with antithyroid drugs. Source of these receptors: a woman aged 35-65 years with Graves disease.

The chain recombines TRBV12-3 or TRBV12-4 with TRBJ2-2; the match to TRBD2 covers 8 bases. The CDR3 runs 17 residues. With 0 bases clipped from V and 4 bases from J, the junction kept 7 bases outside the gene matches. The CDR3 protein is CASSLAGRGGTTGELFF. The CDR3 DNA is TGTGCCAGCAGTTTAGCGGGACGGGGGGGTACCACCGGGGAGCTGTTTTTT.

The table lists this clonotype with many counts. The chain recombines TRBV2 with TRBJ2-7; D gene unclear. In germline, CDR1 is SNHLY, CDR2 FYNNEI. The CDR3 contains 12 residues. The V end lost 1 base, the J end lost 3 bases, and 4 bases lay between the germline ends. The CDR3 DNA follows: TGTGCCAGCAGTGAAGTTTACTACGAGCAGTACTTC. It specifies CASSEVYYEQYF.

On this clonotype itself: This may be a read error: a much more frequent sequence differs by one nucleotide. The gene calls are TRBV27 and TRBJ1-6, with D hard to call. The V end lost 8 bases, the J end lost 10 bases, and 12 bases lay between the germline ends. This CDR3 is built from 12 residues. Germline-derived CDR1 and CDR2 are MNHEY and SMNVEV (reference sequence). Here the CDR3 DNA reads TGTGCCAGCCGGCGAGGCGGATCACCCCTCCACTTT. Protein sequence: CASRRGGSPLHF.

This clonotype came up a few times. V usage is TRBV13 and J usage is TRBJ1-3; D unresolved. The germline gives CDR1 PRHDT, CDR2 FYEKMQ (reference sequence). The CDR3 loop spans 16 amino acids. V gave up 5 bases and J gave up 4 bases, with 18 bases separating them. The CDR3 protein is CASSRGEEPWGNTIYF. CDR3 sequence (DNA): TGTGCCAGCAGCCGCGGAGAGGAACCATGGGGAAACACCATATATTTT. Full variable domain (remainder filled in from reference TRBV13 and TRBJ1-3): AAGVIQSPRHLIKEKRETATLKCYPIPRHDTVYWYQQGPGQDPQFLISFYEKMQSDKGSIPDRFSAQQFSDYHSELNMSSLELGDSALYFCASSRGEEPWGNTIYFGEGSWLTVV.

In this sample, this clonotype turned up many times. The V and J genes are TRBV6-5 and TRBJ1-1; no clear D gene. The CDR3 spans 11 residues. V was pared by 2 bases and J by 10 bases, with 8 bases between. CDR1 is MNHEY, CDR2 SVGAGI, per germline. The CDR3 spells CASSYGSRAFF. The CDR3 region has the DNA TGTGCCAGCAGTTACGGGTCAAGAGCTTTCTTT.

The chain couples TRBV20-1 to TRBJ2-3, with D hard to call. Trimming took off 5 bases at V and 3 bases at J, with 24 bases between the two ends. Germline lookup yields CDR1 DFQATT and CDR2 SNEGSKA (reference sequence). CDR3 length: 17 residues. DNA of the CDR3: TGCAGTGCTCAGGCTAGATGGGATTTCCTGACTACAGATACGCAGTATTTT. It yields the protein CSAQARWDFLTTDTQYF.

The chain is built from TRBV4-1 and TRBJ2-5; 15 nucleotides match TRBD2. The CDR3 contains 21 residues. Germline-derived CDR1 and CDR2 are MGHRA and YSYEKL. V trimming: 2 bases; J trimming: 5 bases; junction bases outside the gene matches: 18. DNA of the CDR3: TGCGCCAGCAGCCAATCCGACGGACTAGCGGGGGGGAGTGGGTTGTGGGAGACCCAGTACTTC. Its protein product is CASSQSDGLAGGSGLWETQYF.

In this sample, this clonotype turned up a few times. This chain connects TRBV13 to TRBJ2-4; tentative D call: TRBD1 (6 bases). V dropped 2 bases and J dropped 0 bases, with 17 bases sitting between them. CDR3 size: 18 residues. Looked up from germline, CDR1 is PRHDT and CDR2 is FYEKMQ (reference sequence). CDR3: CASSLQGTYLLAKNIQYF. The CDR3 nucleotides read TGTGCCAGCAGCTTACAGGGGACCTACCTACTAGCCAAAAACATTCAGTACTTC.

In its sample, this clonotype was seen a few times. V is TRBV2 and J is TRBJ1-4; D is perhaps TRBD1 (6 bases). The germline V gene encodes CDR1 SNHLY and CDR2 FYNNEI. V was clipped by 6 bases and J by 8 bases, with 19 bases between them. This CDR3 contains 15 residues. CDR3 DNA: TGTGCCAGCAGCCAAGATCAACAGGGTTGGGAAAAACTGTTTTTT. Encoded protein: CASSQDQQGWEKLFF.

Remarks on this clonotype: Just one base apart from a much larger clone, this may be a read error. V gene TRBV3-1 combines with J gene TRBJ2-5, with D uncertain. CDR1 and CDR2 from the germline V gene are LGHDT and YNNKEL (reference sequence). The CDR3 covers 13 residues. Deletions cut 3 bases from V and 4 bases from J, with 9 bases between. The CDR3, as DNA: TGTGCCAGCAGCCAGCATGACCCAGAGACCCAGTACTTC. Translated, it gives CASSQHDPETQYF.

This clonotype was detected many times. V and J are TRBV18 and TRBJ1-4, with TRBD1 as a possible D gene (6 bases). The V end lost 6 bases, the J end lost 7 bases, and 12 bases lay between the germline ends. Germline CDR1 KGHSH, CDR2 LQKENI. The CDR3 covers 13 residues. The CDR3 loop is CASSQGMAEKLFF. CDR3 in DNA: TGTGCCAGCTCGCAGGGGATGGCTGAAAAACTGTTTTTT.

Only a few counts were recorded for this clonotype. The chain couples TRBV6-2 or TRBV6-3 to TRBJ1-4; D gene uncertain. The CDR3 runs to 13 residues. Germline CDR1 MNHEY, CDR2 SVGEGT. The ends were cut back, 2 bases at V and 5 bases at J, with 6 bases in the middle. The CDR3 nucleotides read TGTGCCAGCAGTTACAGCCCAAATGAAAAACTGTTTTTT. Its translation: CASSYSPNEKLFF.

The table lists this clonotype with a few counts. The gene calls are TRBV5-1 and TRBJ2-5; no firm D call. Germline V gene data show CDR1 as SGHRS and CDR2 as YFSETQ. This CDR3 comprises 17 residues. Trimming removed 0 bases from V and 4 bases from J, with 19 bases in between. The CDR3 sequence is CASSLALGIRLGETQYF. The CDR3 DNA reads as TGCGCCAGCAGCTTGGCCTTAGGGATTCGCCTGGGAGAGACCCAGTACTTC.

This clonotype was seen more than once but under ten times. V and J are TRBV28 and TRBJ2-7; TRBD2 matches at 7 bases. The V gene's germline CDR1 is MDHEN and CDR2 SYDVKM. J lost 1 base, V lost 5 bases, and 8 bases had no gene match. This CDR3 has 15 amino acids. The CDR3 sequence: CASSPLGAGSYEQYF. The CDR3 coding sequence is TGTGCCAGCAGTCCTTTGGGAGCGGGGTCCTACGAGCAGTACTTC.

This rearrangement joins TRBV28 to TRBJ2-5, with TRBD2 as a possible D gene (5 bases). The CDR3 is made up of 14 amino acids. V was pared by 9 bases and J by 5 bases, with 19 bases between. Germline CDR1 reads MDHEN; CDR2 reads SYDVKM. The CDR3 coding sequence is TGTGCCAGAAAGCTATCAAGGGAGAAGGAGACCCAGTACTTC. Translating gives CARKLSREKETQYF.

A few counts support this clonotype. J is TRBJ2-1 and V is TRBV24-1; TRBD1 aligns across 7 bases. The ends lost 4 bases at V and 8 bases at J; junction bases unmatched: 13. Germline V lookup: CDR1 KGHDR, CDR2 SFDVKD. CDR3 length equals 16 residues. CDR3 protein: CATSEGGQEKKDEQFF. The CDR3 nucleotides are TGTGCCACCAGTGAGGGCGGACAGGAGAAAAAAGATGAGCAGTTCTTC.

The chain uses TRBV7-9 and TRBJ2-5; TRBD2 matches at 10 bases. Germline CDR1 and CDR2: SEHNR and FQNEAQ (reference sequence). Trimming at V came to 5 bases and at J to 9 bases, leaving 6 bases not matched to a gene. The CDR3 is 13 residues long. For the CDR3, the DNA is TGTGCCAGCAGCCAAGCAAGCGGGGGGGCCCAGTACTTC. It codes for CASSQASGGAQYF.

V is TRBV6-1 and J is TRBJ1-2, with 10 bases aligning to TRBD1. The V segment lost 7 bases and the J segment 8 bases; nucleotides outside the gene matches: 13. Germline V gives CDR1 MNHNS, CDR2 SASEGT. The CDR3 is 15 residues long. In nucleotides, the CDR3 is TGTGCCAGCAATCCAGACCGGGACAGGGGACGGGGCTACACCTTC. Translated: CASNPDRDRGRGYTF.

The DNA of the CDR3 is TGTGCCAGCAGTTACGAAACTCGGGCAGGGAGTGAAAAACTGTTTTTT. Residues: CASSYETRAGSEKLFF. The genes are TRBV2 and TRBJ1-4; possible D gene TRBD1, 5 bases. There are 16 residues in the CDR3. Deletions cut 5 bases from V and 7 bases from J, with 20 bases between. Germline V CDR1 and CDR2: SNHLY, FYNNEI.

This clonotype was seen many times. The chain uses TRBV11-2 and TRBJ1-1; 10 nucleotides align to TRBD1. V shed 4 bases and J 1 base; nucleotides not matched to a gene: 3. The CDR3 consists of 15 residues. From germline, CDR1 is SGHAT and CDR2 FQNNGV. CDR3 region: CASSSTGGQNTEAFF. CDR3 bases: TGTGCCAGCAGCTCGACAGGGGGCCAGAACACTGAAGCTTTCTTT.

This clonotype was observed at least ten times. The CDR3 bases are TGTGCCAGCAGCCAAGACCCTGGAACCACAGATACGCAGTATTTT. This gives the protein CASSQDPGTTDTQYF. This chain uses TRBV4-2 with TRBJ2-3; D unresolved. V shed 0 bases and J shed 2 bases, with 9 bases lying between them. CDR1 is LGHNA, CDR2 YNFKEQ, per germline. The CDR3 covers 15 residues.

This clonotype was seen a handful of times. This may be a read error: a much more frequent sequence differs by one nucleotide. This sequence joins TRBV28 and TRBJ2-3; 10 bases are a match to TRBD2. The J call is in doubt because the DNA end fits TRBJ2-5 better. Germline V gene data show CDR1 as MDHEN and CDR2 as SYDVKM. The CDR3 runs to 15 residues. The CDR3, as DNA: TGTGCCAGCAGTTCAGCGGGGGGGCCGAAAGGGACCCAGTACTTC. It translates to CASSSAGGPKGTQYF.

The rearrangement joins TRBV18 to TRBJ2-3; D might be TRBD1 (5 bases). This CDR3 spans 15 amino acids. The ends were cut back, 3 bases at V and 2 bases at J, with 12 bases in the middle. Germline lookup yields CDR1 KGHSH and CDR2 LQKENI. This chain's CDR3 is CASSPQGGLTDTQYF. CDR3 coding DNA: TGTGCCAGCTCACCCCAGGGTGGCCTCACAGATACGCAGTATTTT.

This clonotype was picked up a small number of times. J is TRBJ1-2 and V is TRBV4-1, with unresolved D. V lost 0 bases, J lost 4 bases, and 9 bases lay in between. Germline V gene data show CDR1 as MGHRA and CDR2 as YSYEKL. The length of the CDR3 is 14 residues. The CDR3 loop reads CASSQDLNGYGYTF. The DNA for the CDR3 is TGCGCCAGCAGCCAAGATTTGAACGGCTATGGCTACACCTTC.

The sample holds many counts of this clonotype. In nucleotides, the CDR3 is TGTGCCAGCAGTTTATCCGGGACGGATAGCAATCAGCCCCAGCATTTT. Protein product: CASSLSGTDSNQPQHF. The chain has TRBV6-9 and TRBJ1-5, with D possibly TRBD1 on 5 matching bases. CDR3 length: 16 residues. The V and J ends lost 4 bases and 0 bases respectively, with 13 bases between them. The germline V gene encodes CDR1 MNHGY and CDR2 SVAAGI.

The V and J genes are TRBV11-2 and TRBJ1-1; no definite D call. The CDR3 contains 13 residues. V was trimmed by 3 bases and J by 2 bases, leaving 7 bases between them. Germline loops: CDR1 SGHAT, CDR2 FQNNGV. CDR3 DNA: TGTGCCAGCAGCTTCCACAGCAACACTGAAGCTTTCTTT. Its translation: CASSFHSNTEAFF.

The chain employs TRBV7-9 and TRBJ1-5; unclear D gene. Trimming stripped 5 bases from V and 4 bases from J, with 9 bases between. This CDR3 contains 13 residues. In germline, CDR1 is SEHNR, CDR2 FQNEAQ (reference sequence). CDR3 amino acids: CASSLDWNQPQHF. CDR3 bases: TGTGCCAGCAGCCTAGACTGGAATCAGCCCCAGCATTTT.

This clonotype came up many times. The chain joins TRBV18 to TRBJ2-7; D unclear. Trimming stripped 1 base from V and 5 bases from J, with 9 bases between. The CDR3 is 13 residues long. Germline V CDR1 and CDR2: KGHSH, LQKENI. As DNA, the CDR3 is TGTGCCAGCTCACCACGTGGGTTAGACGAGCAGTACTTC. Protein: CASSPRGLDEQYF.

This clonotype was seen at least ten times. The chain has TRBV11-1 and TRBJ1-1, with TRBD1 identical over 7 bases. Germline-derived CDR1 and CDR2 are SGHAT and FQDESV (reference sequence). J was trimmed by 4 bases and V by 5 bases; bases with no gene match: 7. This CDR3 has 14 amino acids. CDR3 region: CASSEQTGSTEAFF. CDR3 coding DNA: TGTGCCAGCAGCGAACAGACAGGGAGCACTGAAGCTTTCTTT. The full variable domain, its missing parts supplied by reference TRBV11-1 and TRBJ1-1, is EAEVAQSPRYKITEKSQAVAFWCDPISGHATLYWYRQILGQGPELLVQFQDESVVDDSQLPKDRFSAERLKGVDSTLKIQPAELGDSAMYLCASSEQTGSTEAFFGQGTRLTVV.

To note about this clonotype: This may be a read error: a much more frequent sequence differs by one nucleotide. The chain employs TRBV10-3 and TRBJ1-1; the D gene is possibly TRBD1 (6 bases). The CDR3 is 14 residues long. The germline gives CDR1 ENHRY, CDR2 SYGVKD. The CDR3 DNA reads as TGTGCCACCAACCCAGTACTTAGGGGGACTGAAGCTCTCTTT. Translation: CATNPVLRGTEALF.

This clonotype was recorded at least ten times. The chain uses TRBV6-2 or TRBV6-3 and TRBJ2-1; maybe TRBD2 (6 bases). V was shortened by 5 bases and J by 3 bases, with 17 bases between the two germline ends. The CDR3 totals 16 residues. Germline V gene lookup returns CDR1 MNHEY and CDR2 SVGEGT. The CDR3 loop reads CASSEFGGRNYNEQFF. The CDR3 DNA reads as TGTGCCAGCAGTGAATTCGGGGGAAGAAACTACAATGAGCAGTTCTTC.

This sequence joins TRBV7-9 and TRBJ1-2; D is ambiguous. V was trimmed by 8 bases and J by 3 bases, leaving 10 bases between them. From germline, CDR1 is SEHNR and CDR2 FQNEAQ (reference sequence). The CDR3 is made up of 12 amino acids. The CDR3 nucleotides read TGTGCCAGCCGGGATATGGACTATGGCTACACCTTC. Translating it yields CASRDMDYGYTF.